This T cell receptor (beta chain) appears in the sequencing data of a study of shared clonotypes between healthy human individuals. Researchers reported that CD8 memory united CD45RO+ cells with CCR7-negative CD45RA+ TemRA cells. As to this clone: Other nucleotide sequences in the sample specify the same CDR3.

Measured with immunoSEQ multiplex PCR; TCRdb has only the in-frame clones, and not every one. This table has about 100,000 clones, about 66% appearing once. Material: memory CD8+ T cells sorted from blood. Subset reported: CD45RO+ cells pooled with CCR7-negative TemRA cells. This clonotype was sampled from a woman in her thirties in good health.

CDR3 protein: CASSPTSYEQYF. The CDR3 DNA reads TGTGCCAGCAGCCCAACCTCCTACGAGCAGTACTTC. The J gene is TRBJ2-5, the V gene TRBV7-9, with D uncertain. The tail of the sequence fits TRBJ2-7 better, so the J call may be wrong. Germline lookup yields CDR1 SEHNR and CDR2 FQNEAQ (reference sequence). The CDR3 has 12 amino acids.